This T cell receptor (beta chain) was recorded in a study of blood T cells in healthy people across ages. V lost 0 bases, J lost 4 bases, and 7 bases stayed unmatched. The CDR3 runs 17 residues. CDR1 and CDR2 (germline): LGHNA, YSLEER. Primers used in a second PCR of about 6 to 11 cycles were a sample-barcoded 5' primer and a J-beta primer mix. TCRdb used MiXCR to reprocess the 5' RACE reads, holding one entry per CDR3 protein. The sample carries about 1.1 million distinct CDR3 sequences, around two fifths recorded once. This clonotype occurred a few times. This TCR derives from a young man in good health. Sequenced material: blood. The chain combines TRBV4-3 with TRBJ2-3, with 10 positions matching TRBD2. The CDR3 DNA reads TGCGCCAGCAGCCAAGATACGAGGACTAGCGGTTCAGATACGCAGTATTTT. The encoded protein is CASSQDTRTSGSDTQYF.